Detailed here is one T cell receptor (beta chain). Here immunoSEQ multiplex PCR was the method, and the copy in TCRdb shows in-frame clones only, minus some. The sample lists tens of thousands of clones; less than 95% were seen once. The sample comes from a study of T cell changes during pregnancy in multiple sclerosis. The sample in question was peripheral blood, obtained in the first trimester of pregnancy. The receptor comes from a female donor in good health, enrolled as a control in a pregnancy study.

CDR3 protein: CAINQGRDNSPLHF. In DNA form, the CDR3 reads TGTGCCATCAACCAGGGGAGGGATAATTCACCCCTCCACTTT. V is TRBV10-3 and J is TRBJ1-6; D is possibly TRBD1 (6 bases). CDR1 is ENHRY and CDR2 is SYGVKD in the germline V gene. The CDR3 spans 14 residues. V lost 7 bases and J 5 bases, leaving 12 bases between the germline ends.